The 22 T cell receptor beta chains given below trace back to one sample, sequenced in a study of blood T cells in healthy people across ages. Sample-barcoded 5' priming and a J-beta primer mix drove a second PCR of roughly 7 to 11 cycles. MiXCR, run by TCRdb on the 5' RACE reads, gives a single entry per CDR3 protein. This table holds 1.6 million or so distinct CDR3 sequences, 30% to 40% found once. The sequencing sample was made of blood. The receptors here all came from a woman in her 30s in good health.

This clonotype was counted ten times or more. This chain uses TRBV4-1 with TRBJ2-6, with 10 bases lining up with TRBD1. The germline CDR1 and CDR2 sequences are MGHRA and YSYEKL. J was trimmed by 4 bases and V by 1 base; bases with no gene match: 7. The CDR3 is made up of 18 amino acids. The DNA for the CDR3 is TGCGCCAGCAGCCAAGTGTGGGACAGGGGCGCGGGGGCCAACGTCCTGACTTTC. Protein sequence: CASSQVWDRGAGANVLTF.

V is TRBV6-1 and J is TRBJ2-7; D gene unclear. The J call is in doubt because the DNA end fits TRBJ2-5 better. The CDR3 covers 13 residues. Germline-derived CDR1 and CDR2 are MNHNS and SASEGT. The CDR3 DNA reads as TGTGCCAGCAAAGGGTTCTACGTAGAGACCCAGTACTTC. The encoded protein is CASKGFYVETQYF.

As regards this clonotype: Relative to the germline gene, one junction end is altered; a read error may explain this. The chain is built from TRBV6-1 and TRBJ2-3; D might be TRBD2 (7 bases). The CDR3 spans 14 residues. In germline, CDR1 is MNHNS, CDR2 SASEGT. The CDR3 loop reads CASSGRGYEDTQYF. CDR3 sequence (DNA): TGTGCCAGTAGTGGGAGGGGGTATGAAGATACGCAGTATTTT.

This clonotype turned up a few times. The CDR3, as DNA: TGCAGTGGGACATCAGGGAATGTTCAGTATTTT. It specifies CSGTSGNVQYF. The genes are TRBV20-1 and TRBJ2-3; D is perhaps TRBD1 (5 bases). Trimming left V 7 bases short and J 12 bases short, with 17 bases between. There are 11 residues in the CDR3. From germline, CDR1 is DFQATT and CDR2 SNEGSKA (reference sequence).

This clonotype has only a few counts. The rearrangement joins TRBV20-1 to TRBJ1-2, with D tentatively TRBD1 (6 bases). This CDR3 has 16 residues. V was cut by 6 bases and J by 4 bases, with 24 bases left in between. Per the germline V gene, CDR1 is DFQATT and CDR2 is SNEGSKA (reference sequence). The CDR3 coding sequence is TGCAGTGCGGGGAGTGCTGTACAGGGATCCGCCTATGGCTACACCTTC. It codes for CSAGSAVQGSAYGYTF.

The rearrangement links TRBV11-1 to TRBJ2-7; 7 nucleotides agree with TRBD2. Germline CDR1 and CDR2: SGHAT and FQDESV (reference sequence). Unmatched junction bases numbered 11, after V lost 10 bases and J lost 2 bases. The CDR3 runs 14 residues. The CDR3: CAIGRGTDTYEQYF. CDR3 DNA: TGTGCCATCGGGCGGGGGACGGACACCTACGAGCAGTACTTC.

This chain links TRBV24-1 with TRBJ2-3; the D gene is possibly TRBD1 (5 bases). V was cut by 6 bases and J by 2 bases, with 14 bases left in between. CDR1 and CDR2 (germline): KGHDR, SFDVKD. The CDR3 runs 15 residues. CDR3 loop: CATSNSTVPTDTQYF. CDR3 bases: TGTGCCACCAGTAATTCGACAGTTCCCACAGATACGCAGTATTTT.

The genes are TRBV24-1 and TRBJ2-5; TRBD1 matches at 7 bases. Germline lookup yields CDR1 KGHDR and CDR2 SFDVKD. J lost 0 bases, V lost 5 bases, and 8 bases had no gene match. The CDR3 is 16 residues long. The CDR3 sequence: CATSASAGTDQETQYF. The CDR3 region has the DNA TGTGCCACCAGTGCAAGTGCCGGGACAGACCAAGAGACCCAGTACTTC.

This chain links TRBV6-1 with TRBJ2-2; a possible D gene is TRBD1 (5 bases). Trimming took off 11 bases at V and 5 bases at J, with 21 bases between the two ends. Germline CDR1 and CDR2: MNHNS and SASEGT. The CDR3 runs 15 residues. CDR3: CAVKAAGRGTGELFF. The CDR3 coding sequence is TGTGCCGTCAAGGCCGCTGGAAGGGGTACCGGGGAGCTGTTTTTT.

The CDR3 here is CSATSPVTDYGYTF. The CDR3 DNA follows: TGCAGTGCTACCAGTCCGGTGACAGACTATGGCTACACCTTC. V usage is TRBV20-1 and J usage is TRBJ1-2, with D possibly being TRBD1 (5 bases). From germline, CDR1 is DFQATT and CDR2 SNEGSKA (reference sequence). CDR3 length: 14 amino acids. Between the trimmed V and J ends, which lost 4 bases and 3 bases, there was a span of 15 bases.

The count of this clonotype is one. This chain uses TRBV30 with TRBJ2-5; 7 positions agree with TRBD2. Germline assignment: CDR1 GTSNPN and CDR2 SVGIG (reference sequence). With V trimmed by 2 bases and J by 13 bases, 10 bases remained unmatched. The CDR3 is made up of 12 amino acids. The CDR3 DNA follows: TGTGCCTGGAGTATCCCTAGCGGTGAGCGGTACTTC. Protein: CAWSIPSGERYF.

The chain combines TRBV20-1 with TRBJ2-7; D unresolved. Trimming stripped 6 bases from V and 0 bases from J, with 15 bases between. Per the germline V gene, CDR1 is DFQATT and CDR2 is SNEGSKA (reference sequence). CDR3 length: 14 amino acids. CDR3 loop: CSATAGRLSYEQYF. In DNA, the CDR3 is TGCAGTGCCACGGCCGGACGACTCTCCTACGAGCAGTACTTC.

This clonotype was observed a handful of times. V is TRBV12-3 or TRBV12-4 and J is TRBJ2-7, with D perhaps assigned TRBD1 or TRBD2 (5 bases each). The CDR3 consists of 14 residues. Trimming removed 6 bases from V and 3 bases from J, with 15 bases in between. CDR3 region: CASSHEGRYYEQYF. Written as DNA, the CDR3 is TGTGCCAGCAGCCATGAGGGACGGTACTACGAGCAGTACTTC.

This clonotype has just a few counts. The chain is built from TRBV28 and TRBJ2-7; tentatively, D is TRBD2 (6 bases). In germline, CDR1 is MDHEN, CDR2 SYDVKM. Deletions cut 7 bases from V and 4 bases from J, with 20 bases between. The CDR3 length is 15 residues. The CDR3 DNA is TGTGCCAGCAAGGGCGGAGACGGGGGTAGGTACGAGCAGTACTTC. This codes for CASKGGDGGRYEQYF.

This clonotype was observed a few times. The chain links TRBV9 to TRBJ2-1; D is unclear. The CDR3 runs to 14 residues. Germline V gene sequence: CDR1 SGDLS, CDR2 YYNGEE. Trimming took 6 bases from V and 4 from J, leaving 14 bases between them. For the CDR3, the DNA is TGTGCCAGCAACTCCCGACCCGGGTACAATGAGCAGTTCTTC. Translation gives CASNSRPGYNEQFF.

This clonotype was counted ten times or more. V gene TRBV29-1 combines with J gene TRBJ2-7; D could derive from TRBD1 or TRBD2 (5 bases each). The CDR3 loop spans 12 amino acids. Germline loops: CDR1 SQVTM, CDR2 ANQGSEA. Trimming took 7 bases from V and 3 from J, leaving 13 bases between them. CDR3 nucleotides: TGCAGCGCGGGATCAGGGAACTACGAGCAGTACTTC. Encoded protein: CSAGSGNYEQYF.

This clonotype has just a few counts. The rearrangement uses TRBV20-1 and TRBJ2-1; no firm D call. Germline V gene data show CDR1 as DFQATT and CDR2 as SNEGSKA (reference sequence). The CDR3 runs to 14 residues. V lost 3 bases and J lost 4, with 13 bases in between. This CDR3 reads CSASSWAIYNEQFF. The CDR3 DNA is TGCAGTGCTAGTAGCTGGGCTATTTACAATGAGCAGTTCTTC.

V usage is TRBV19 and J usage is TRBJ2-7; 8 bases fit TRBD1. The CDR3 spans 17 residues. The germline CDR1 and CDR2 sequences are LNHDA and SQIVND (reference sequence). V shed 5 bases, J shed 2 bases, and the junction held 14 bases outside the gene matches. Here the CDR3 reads CASSPQDRGSFPYEQYF. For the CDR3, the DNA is TGTGCCAGTAGTCCCCAAGACAGGGGCTCATTTCCCTACGAGCAGTACTTC.

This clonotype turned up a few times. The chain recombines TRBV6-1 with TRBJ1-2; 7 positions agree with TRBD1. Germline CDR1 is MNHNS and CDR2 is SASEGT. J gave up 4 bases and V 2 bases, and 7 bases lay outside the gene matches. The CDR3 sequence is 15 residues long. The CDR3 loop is CASSERGTVFYGYTF. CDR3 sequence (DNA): TGTGCCAGCAGTGAAAGAGGGACAGTCTTCTATGGCTACACCTTC.

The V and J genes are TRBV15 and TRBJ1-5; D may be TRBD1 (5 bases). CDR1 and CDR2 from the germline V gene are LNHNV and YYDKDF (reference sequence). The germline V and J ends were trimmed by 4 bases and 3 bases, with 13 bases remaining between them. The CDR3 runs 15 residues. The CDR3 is CATSTSRGPNQPQHF. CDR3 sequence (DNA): TGTGCCACCAGCACCTCTAGGGGACCCAATCAGCCCCAGCATTTT.

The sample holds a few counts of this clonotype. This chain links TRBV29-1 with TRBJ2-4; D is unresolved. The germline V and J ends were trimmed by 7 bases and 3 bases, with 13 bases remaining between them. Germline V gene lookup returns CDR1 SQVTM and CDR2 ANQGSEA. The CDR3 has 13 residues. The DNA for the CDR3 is TGCAGCGCAGATGTCTGGGGCAAAAACATTCAGTACTTC. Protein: CSADVWGKNIQYF.

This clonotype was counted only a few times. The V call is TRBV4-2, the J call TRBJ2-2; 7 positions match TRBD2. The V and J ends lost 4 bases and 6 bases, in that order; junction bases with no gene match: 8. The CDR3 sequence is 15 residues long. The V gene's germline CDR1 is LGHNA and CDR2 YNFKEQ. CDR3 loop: CASSPGEGYAGELFF. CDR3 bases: TGTGCCAGCAGCCCGGGGGAGGGGTACGCCGGGGAGCTGTTTTTT.